A single sample gave rise to the 29 T cell receptor beta chains below, sequenced in a study of T cell responses to AZD1222 COVID-19 vaccine. Repertoires were generated with immunoSEQ multiplex PCR, while TCRdb's copy carries only in-frame clones and drops some. The sample consists of 110,000 to 150,000 clones, roughly 92% of them appearing once. The sequenced sample was peripheral blood, obtained on day 0 of AZD1222 vaccination. The receptor set was obtained from an adult in good health.

J is TRBJ2-7 and V is TRBV7-8; D is undetermined. The CDR3 length is 15 residues. Per the germline V gene, CDR1 is SGHVS and CDR2 is FQNEAQ. V lost 1 base to trimming and J lost 2 bases, with 12 bases between them. CDR3 loop: CASSLDFGPAYEQYF. The DNA for the CDR3 is TGTGCCAGCAGCTTAGATTTCGGCCCGGCCTACGAGCAGTACTTC.

The chain joins TRBV10-1 to TRBJ1-1; unclear D gene. Germline V gene data show CDR1 as WNHNN and CDR2 as SYGVQD (reference sequence). Trimming shortened V by 6 bases and J by 3 bases, and 8 bases separated the two germline ends. CDR3 size: 12 residues. The CDR3: CASRFEDTEAFF. CDR3 in DNA: TGCGCCAGCAGGTTTGAGGACACTGAAGCTTTCTTT.

The chain couples TRBV19 to TRBJ2-3; D not resolved. Trimming removed 10 bases at V and 3 bases at J, with 17 bases between. CDR1 and CDR2 from the germline V gene are LNHDA and SQIVND (reference sequence). CDR3 size: 14 residues. CDR3 sequence: CATSQTAITDTQYF. DNA of the CDR3: TGTGCCACCTCCCAGACGGCGATAACAGATACGCAGTATTTT.

This clone was recorded only once. J is TRBJ1-2 and V is TRBV11-2; D perhaps matches TRBD1 (5 bases). The CDR3 contains 18 residues. Trimming cost V 5 bases and J 4 bases, with 26 bases left between them. From germline, CDR1 is SGHAT and CDR2 FQNNGV. CDR3 coding DNA: TGTGCCAGCAGCCCTCACTTAAAACGGGGGGTTTACGGCTATGGCTACACCTTC. Amino acids: CASSPHLKRGVYGYGYTF.

The chain joins TRBV29-1 to TRBJ1-4; a weak D match, TRBD1 (5 bases). Germline CDR1 reads SQVTM; CDR2 reads ANQGSEA. Trimming stripped 0 bases from V and 8 bases from J, with 7 bases between. The CDR3 extends over 12 amino acids. CDR3 amino acids: CSVEDGGEKLFF. In nucleotides, the CDR3 is TGCAGCGTTGAAGATGGGGGGGAAAAACTGTTTTTT.

This sequence joins TRBV19 and TRBJ1-2; the D is unclear. Germline CDR1 and CDR2: LNHDA and SQIVND (reference sequence). Trimming removed 5 bases from V and 0 bases from J, with 10 bases in between. This CDR3 is built from 14 residues. The CDR3 protein is CASSRSTPNYGYTF. DNA of the CDR3: TGTGCCAGTAGTCGATCGACACCTAACTATGGCTACACCTTC.

The rearrangement joins TRBV15 to TRBJ2-7; D possibly matches TRBD1 or TRBD2 (6 bases each). The V gene's germline CDR1 is LNHNV and CDR2 YYDKDF (reference sequence). The CDR3 is 15 amino acids. V was pared by 6 bases and J by 1 base, with 16 bases between. CDR3 sequence reads: CATSGSGAWSYEQYF. Written as DNA, the CDR3 is TGTGCCACCAGTGGATCGGGGGCTTGGTCCTACGAGCAGTACTTC.

The chain recombines TRBV24-1 with TRBJ2-7; D gene unclear. V was cut by 3 bases and J by 9 bases, with 8 bases left in between. The length of the CDR3 is 11 residues. The germline V gene encodes CDR1 KGHDR and CDR2 SFDVKD. CDR3 sequence reads: CATSDPSGQYF. CDR3 DNA sequence: TGTGCCACCAGTGATCCATCCGGGCAGTACTTC.

This rearrangement joins TRBV10-3 to TRBJ1-4; the D is unclear. The V gene's germline CDR1 is ENHRY and CDR2 SYGVKD. The V end lost 6 bases, the J end lost 0 bases, and 11 bases lay between the germline ends. This CDR3 comprises 15 residues. The CDR3 coding sequence is TGTGCCATCAGCCCGACGAGGGCAACTAATGAAAAACTGTTTTTT. As protein: CAISPTRATNEKLFF.

The genes are TRBV2 and TRBJ2-5; 7 bases agree with TRBD1. J gave up 3 bases and V 7 bases, and 2 bases lay outside the gene matches. Germline V lookup: CDR1 SNHLY, CDR2 FYNNEI. This CDR3 region has 12 residues. The CDR3 DNA reads as TGTGCCAGCAACGACAGGGAAGAGACCCAGTACTTC. Amino acid sequence: CASNDREETQYF.

The rearrangement links TRBV5-6 to TRBJ2-7; D may match TRBD1 or TRBD2 (6 bases each). The germline gives CDR1 SGHDT, CDR2 YYEEEE. V lost 2 bases and J 1 base, leaving 10 bases between the germline ends. This CDR3 comprises 14 residues. CDR3 protein: CASSFGGGSYEQYF. The CDR3 nucleotides read TGTGCCAGCAGCTTTGGAGGGGGATCCTACGAGCAGTACTTC.

The genes are TRBV5-4 and TRBJ2-1; 7 bases match TRBD2. The V segment lost 0 bases and the J segment 4 bases; nucleotides outside the gene matches: 10. The CDR3 loop spans 17 amino acids. Germline lookup yields CDR1 SGHNT and CDR2 YYREEE (reference sequence). As DNA, the CDR3 is TGTGCCAGCAGCTTGGCGGCGGGAGCCCCTGAGTACAATGAGCAGTTCTTC. Translated, it gives CASSLAAGAPEYNEQFF. The variable domain in full, completed from reference TRBV5-4 and TRBJ2-1, reads ETGVTQSPTHLIKTRGQQVTLRCSSQSGHNTVSWYQQALGQGPQFIFQYYREEENGRGNFPPRFSGLQFPNYSSELNVNALELDDSALYLCASSLAAGAPEYNEQFFGPGTRLTVL.

J is TRBJ2-3 and V is TRBV7-9; 7 nucleotides line up with TRBD2. CDR3 length: 15 amino acids. J was trimmed by 1 base and V by 4 bases; bases with no gene match: 5. CDR1 and CDR2 from the germline V gene are SEHNR and FQNEAQ (reference sequence). The CDR3 spells CASSSTSERTDTQYF. In DNA, the CDR3 is TGTGCCAGCAGCTCCACTAGCGAGCGCACAGATACGCAGTATTTT.

The rearrangement links TRBV2 to TRBJ2-1; D is possibly TRBD2 (5 bases). This CDR3 contains 12 residues. In germline, CDR1 is SNHLY, CDR2 FYNNEI. V lost 7 bases and J 2 bases, leaving 6 bases between the germline ends. In DNA, the CDR3 is TGTGCCAGCAAGGGAGCCTACAATGAGCAGTTCTTC. Translated, it gives CASKGAYNEQFF.

The chain uses TRBV9 and TRBJ1-1; 9 positions agree with TRBD1. The CDR3 extends over 17 amino acids. Trimming took 4 bases from V and 6 from J; bases not matched to a gene: 16. Per the germline V gene, CDR1 is SGDLS and CDR2 is YYNGEE. The CDR3 loop is CASSPGQGVLFGAEAFF. CDR3 nucleotides: TGTGCCAGCAGCCCGGGACAGGGAGTTTTATTTGGGGCTGAAGCTTTCTTT.

The chain has TRBV11-3 and TRBJ2-1; D is ambiguous. V lost 5 bases and J 5 bases, leaving 10 bases between the germline ends. The length of the CDR3 is 13 residues. Germline CDR1 is SGHNT and CDR2 is YENEEA. CDR3 loop: CASSAGLNNEQFF. The CDR3 region has the DNA TGTGCCAGCAGCGCTGGGTTAAACAATGAGCAGTTCTTC.

The J gene is TRBJ2-2, the V gene TRBV30; the D gene is possibly TRBD2 (6 bases). This CDR3 is built from 14 residues. Germline V gene sequence: CDR1 GTSNPN, CDR2 SVGIG (reference sequence). Trimming stripped 2 bases from V and 4 bases from J, with 11 bases between. CDR3 protein: CAWSRGGSTGELFF. CDR3 nucleotides: TGTGCCTGGAGTCGGGGAGGATCCACCGGGGAGCTGTTTTTT.

This clone came up once. The chain recombines TRBV6-5 with TRBJ2-7; tentatively, D is TRBD1 (5 bases). Germline CDR1 reads MNHEY; CDR2 reads SVGAGI. This CDR3 spans 14 amino acids. V lost 5 bases and J 0 bases, leaving 11 bases between the germline ends. The CDR3 DNA follows: TGTGCCAGCAGTAAGACAGCCAGCTCCTACGAGCAGTACTTC. Translating gives CASSKTASSYEQYF.

The chain joins TRBV12-3 or TRBV12-4 to TRBJ1-6; perhaps TRBD1 as D (6 bases). V lost 3 bases to trimming and J lost 13 bases, with 10 bases between them. This CDR3 is 12 amino acids long. Written as DNA, the CDR3 is TGTGCCAGCAGTTTTTCAGGGGATCCCCTCCACTTT. This sequence encodes CASSFSGDPLHF.

V gene TRBV18 combines with J gene TRBJ2-7, with TRBD1 matching over 7 bases. Germline values: CDR1 KGHSH, CDR2 LQKENI. The CDR3 consists of 16 residues. Trimming took 3 bases from V and 2 from J; bases not matched to a gene: 10. DNA of the CDR3: TGTGCCAGCTCACCTTCGAGACAGGGTAGGGCCTACGAGCAGTACTTC. Translation: CASSPSRQGRAYEQYF.

The rearrangement joins TRBV5-1 to TRBJ2-5; D is perhaps TRBD1 (5 bases). Between the trimmed V and J ends, which lost 4 bases and 2 bases, there was a span of 12 bases. This CDR3 is 14 amino acids long. CDR1 and CDR2 (germline): SGHRS, YFSETQ. The CDR3 region has the DNA TGCGCCAGCAGCCCACAGGAATTACAAGAGACCCAGTACTTC. Translating it yields CASSPQELQETQYF.

The chain carries TRBV6-4 and TRBJ2-3, with 7 bases identical to TRBD2. Trimming at V came to 6 bases and at J to 0 bases, leaving 9 bases not matched to a gene. The CDR3 spans 16 residues. The germline V gene encodes CDR1 MRHNA and CDR2 SNTAGT. In nucleotides, the CDR3 is TGTGCCAGCAGCGGCTGGGGAGGGTCAAGCACAGATACGCAGTATTTT. Translating gives CASSGWGGSSTDTQYF.

The rearrangement joins TRBV9 to TRBJ2-2; no clear D. Between the trimmed V and J ends, which lost 7 bases and 0 bases, there was a span of 10 bases. This CDR3 has 14 amino acids. Germline values: CDR1 SGDLS, CDR2 YYNGEE. The CDR3 loop reads CASGGSPNTGELFF. The CDR3 nucleotides read TGTGCCAGCGGTGGCAGTCCGAACACCGGGGAGCTGTTTTTT. Supplemented by reference TRBV9 and TRBJ2-2, the full variable domain reads DSGVTQTPKHLITATGQRVTLRCSPRSGDLSVYWYQQSLDQGLQFLIQYYNGEERAKGNILERFSAQQFPDLHSELNLSSLELGDSALYFCASGGSPNTGELFFGEGSRLTVL.

The CDR3 sequence is CASSEAGLEGTQYF. The CDR3 nucleotides are TGTGCCAGCAGTGAAGCGGGGCTAGAGGGGACCCAGTACTTC. The genes are TRBV6-1 and TRBJ2-5; possibly TRBD1 or TRBD2 for D (5 bases each). This CDR3 comprises 14 residues. With 0 bases removed from V and 7 bases from J, the gap between germline ends came to 12 bases. Germline V gene lookup returns CDR1 MNHNS and CDR2 SASEGT.

This clone was observed once. The V call is TRBV6-5, the J call TRBJ1-2; TRBD1 is a possible D gene (5 bases). Between the trimmed V and J ends, which lost 6 bases and 4 bases, there was a span of 12 bases. CDR1 and CDR2 from the germline V gene are MNHEY and SVGAGI. This CDR3 has 13 residues. The CDR3 region is CASRPGGVYGYTF. The CDR3 coding sequence is TGTGCCAGCAGACCAGGAGGGGTCTATGGCTACACCTTC.

The chain carries TRBV19 and TRBJ2-7; maybe TRBD1 (6 bases). Germline CDR1 and CDR2: LNHDA and SQIVND (reference sequence). CDR3 length: 16 amino acids. V lost 5 bases to trimming and J lost 3 bases, with 20 bases between them. The CDR3 DNA reads TGTGCCAGTAGTGTCATACCGGGACAATCCAACTACGAGCAGTACTTC. It translates to CASSVIPGQSNYEQYF.

The chain is built from TRBV4-1 and TRBJ1-2; 12 bases agree with TRBD1. CDR3 length: 15 amino acids. The V gene's germline CDR1 is MGHRA and CDR2 YSYEKL. Unmatched junction bases numbered 11, after V lost 7 bases and J lost 8 bases. The CDR3 DNA reads TGCGCCAGCACCCAGGGACAGGGGGCAGTTGGAGGCTACACCTTC. It encodes CASTQGQGAVGGYTF.

The chain uses TRBV19 and TRBJ2-1; no reliable D call. Trimming took 1 base from V and 4 from J, leaving 11 bases between them. This CDR3 spans 15 amino acids. The germline V gene encodes CDR1 LNHDA and CDR2 SQIVND (reference sequence). CDR3 bases: TGTGCCAGTAGTATAGGCAGGAGTCCATACAATGAGCAGTTCTTC. Its protein product is CASSIGRSPYNEQFF.

The chain links TRBV7-2 to TRBJ1-5; D is possibly TRBD1 (5 bases). Germline V gene data show CDR1 as SGHTA and CDR2 as FQGNSA. V was trimmed by 6 bases and J by 6 bases, leaving 12 bases between them. The CDR3 covers 13 residues. The CDR3 reads CASSRGLIQPQHF. CDR3 nucleotides: TGTGCCAGCAGTAGGGGCCTGATTCAGCCCCAGCATTTT.